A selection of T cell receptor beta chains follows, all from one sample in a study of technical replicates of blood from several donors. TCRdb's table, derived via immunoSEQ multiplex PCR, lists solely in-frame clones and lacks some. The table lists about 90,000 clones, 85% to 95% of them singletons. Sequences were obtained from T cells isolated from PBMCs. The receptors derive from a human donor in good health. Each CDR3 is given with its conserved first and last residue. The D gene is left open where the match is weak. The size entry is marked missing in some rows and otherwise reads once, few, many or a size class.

CDR3: CASSLAFGGYDGYTF; DNA: TGTGCCAGCAGCTTAGCCTTTGGGGGGTACGATGGCTACACCTTC; D: -; J: TRBJ1-2; size: -; V: TRBV7-2
CDR3: CASRSTDRTEAFF; DNA: TGCGCCAGCAGATCTACTGATCGGACTGAAGCTTTCTTT; D: -; J: TRBJ1-1; size: -; V: TRBV4-1
CDR3: CASHLAGGNTGELFF; DNA: TGTGCCAGTCACCTAGCGGGGGGGAACACCGGGGAGCTGTTTTTT; D: TRBD2; J: TRBJ2-2; size: -; V: TRBV6-1
CDR3: CASRSGNHNSPLHF; DNA: TGTGCCAGCAGATCAGGGAACCATAATTCACCCCTCCACTTT; D: -; J: TRBJ1-6; size: -; V: TRBV7-9
CDR3: CASSLSGVETQYF; DNA: TGTGCCAGCAGCTTATCGGGAGTAGAGACCCAGTACTTC; D: -; J: TRBJ2-5; size: -; V: TRBV7-2
CDR3: CASRRTTPGGANVLTF; DNA: TGTGCCAGCAGAAGGACTACCCCGGGGGGGGCCAACGTCCTGACTTTC; D: -; J: TRBJ2-6; size: -; V: TRBV28
CDR3: CASSQDQATNEKLFF; DNA: TGCGCCAGCAGCCAAGATCAGGCGACTAATGAAAAACTGTTTTTT; D: -; J: TRBJ1-4; size: few; V: TRBV4-1
CDR3: CASSLGSSVYNEQFF; DNA: TGTGCCAGCAGCTTAGGCAGCAGCGTTTACAATGAGCAGTTCTTC; D: -; J: TRBJ2-1; size: -; V: TRBV7-9
CDR3: CASSWSSDGELFF; DNA: TGTGCCAGCAGTTGGAGTAGCGACGGGGAGCTGTTTTTT; D: -; J: TRBJ2-2; size: -; V: TRBV27
CDR3: CASSADSQNTEAFF; DNA: TGTGCCAGCAGCGCCGACAGTCAGAACACTGAAGCTTTCTTT; D: -; J: TRBJ1-1; size: -; V: TRBV9
CDR3: CAWRGQGPGELFF; DNA: TGTGCCTGGAGGGGGCAGGGGCCCGGGGAGCTGTTTTTT; D: -; J: TRBJ2-2; size: -; V: TRBV30
CDR3: CASSLAGQGAGEAFF; DNA: TGTGCCAGCAGCTTAGCGGGACAGGGGGCGGGGGAAGCTTTCTTT; D: TRBD1; J: TRBJ1-1; size: -; V: TRBV7-2
CDR3: CASSLNSYEQYF; DNA: TGTGCCAGCAGCTTGAACAGCTACGAGCAGTACTTC; D: -; J: TRBJ2-7; size: -; V: TRBV13
CDR3: CASSHDRGNQPQHF; DNA: TGTGCCAGCTCCCACGACAGGGGTAATCAGCCCCAGCATTTT; D: TRBD1; J: TRBJ1-5; size: -; V: TRBV18
CDR3: CASSQGGIEVFTDTQYF; DNA: TGCGCCAGCAGCCAAGGGGGCATAGAAGTTTTCACAGATACGCAGTATTTT; D: -; J: TRBJ2-3; size: -; V: TRBV4-1
CDR3: CASSQEYTVPGQPQHF; DNA: TGTGCCAGCAGCCAAGAGTACACAGTCCCAGGGCAGCCCCAGCATTTT; D: -; J: TRBJ1-5; size: -; V: TRBV4-2
CDR3: CASSRGSASAGEQYF; DNA: TGTGCCAGCAGTCGTGGGTCGGCTAGCGCTGGCGAGCAGTACTTC; D: -; J: TRBJ2-7; size: once; V: TRBV27
CDR3: CASSPIGGLKTQYF; DNA: TGCGCCAGCAGCCCCATCGGGGGGCTTAAGACCCAGTACTTC; D: -; J: TRBJ2-5; size: -; V: TRBV4-1
CDR3: CASKLRTGGATIYF; DNA: TGTGCCAGCAAGCTACGGACAGGGGGCGCGACCATATATTTT; D: TRBD1; J: TRBJ1-3; size: -; V: TRBV28
CDR3: CASITSGSVYEQYF; DNA: TGTGCCAGCATTACTAGCGGGAGTGTGTACGAGCAGTACTTC; D: TRBD2; J: TRBJ2-7; size: -; V: TRBV2
CDR3: CASRSTRRGSNQPQHF; DNA: TGTGCAAGTCGCTCCACCCGGCGGGGGAGCAATCAGCCCCAGCATTTT; D: -; J: TRBJ1-5; size: -; V: TRBV12-2
CDR3: CAPNATSGAKETQYF; DNA: TGTGCCCCAAACGCGACTAGCGGGGCTAAAGAGACCCAGTACTTC; D: TRBD2; J: TRBJ2-5; size: -; V: TRBV15
CDR3: CASKTDRDGELFF; DNA: TGTGCCAGCAAAACGGACAGGGACGGGGAGCTGTTTTTT; D: TRBD1; J: TRBJ2-2; size: -; V: TRBV2
CDR3: CASTVIRGTHVAEAFF; DNA: TGTGCCAGTACTGTAATACGCGGAACACACGTTGCTGAAGCTTTCTTT; D: -; J: TRBJ1-1; size: once; V: TRBV19
CDR3: CASSLQGTNYGYTF; DNA: TGCGCCAGCAGCCTACAGGGAACTAACTATGGCTACACCTTC; D: -; J: TRBJ1-2; size: -; V: TRBV4-1
CDR3: CASINRGGKGDAFF; DNA: TGTGCCAGTATTAACAGGGGAGGTAAGGGGGACGCTTTCTTT; D: TRBD1; J: TRBJ1-1; size: -; V: TRBV19
CDR3: CASSSPRTGTGRGRNYGYTF; DNA: TGTGCCAGCAGCTCCCCCCGGACCGGGACAGGGAGGGGTAGGAACTATGGCTACACCTTC; D: TRBD1; J: TRBJ1-2; size: -; V: TRBV5-5
CDR3: CASSLGALYGYTF; DNA: TGTGCCAGCAGCTTAGGGGCCTTGTATGGCTACACCTTC; D: -; J: TRBJ1-2; size: -; V: TRBV7-8
CDR3: CASSSYNSVEIEQYF; DNA: TGTGCCAGCAGCTCCTATAACTCCGTGGAGATCGAGCAGTACTTC; D: -; J: TRBJ2-7; size: -; V: TRBV5-4
CDR3: CASSWAGIVQNEGNEKLFF; DNA: TGTGCCAGTAGTTGGGCAGGGATTGTTCAGAACGAAGGAAATGAAAAACTGTTTTTT; D: -; J: TRBJ1-4; size: -; V: TRBV19
CDR3: CASRIPGGERGETQYF; DNA: TGTGCCAGCAGGATCCCGGGGGGGGAACGAGGAGAGACCCAGTACTTC; D: -; J: TRBJ2-5; size: -; V: TRBV21-1
CDR3: CAWSRRGAGQYF; DNA: TGTGCCTGGAGTAGGCGGGGGGCCGGACAGTATTTT; D: TRBD2; J: TRBJ2-3; size: -; V: TRBV30
CDR3: CASSRQSNYGYTF; DNA: TGTGCCAGCAGTCGACAGAGCAACTATGGCTACACCTTC; D: -; J: TRBJ1-2; size: -; V: TRBV28
CDR3: CASSVPGDTGELFF; DNA: TGTGCCAGCAGTGTCCCAGGGGACACCGGGGAGCTGTTTTTT; D: -; J: TRBJ2-2; size: -; V: TRBV6-1
CDR3: CASSFTTSGAETGELFF; DNA: TGCGCCAGCAGCTTTACAACTAGCGGGGCAGAAACCGGGGAGCTGTTTTTT; D: TRBD2; J: TRBJ2-2; size: -; V: TRBV5-1
CDR3: CASMSPPRLARNTIYF; DNA: TGCGCCAGCATGTCCCCGCCTCGATTGGCCAGAAACACCATATATTTT; D: -; J: TRBJ1-3; size: -; V: TRBV10-1
CDR3: CASSLVGGNTIYF; DNA: TGTGCCAGCAGCTTAGTTGGCGGAAACACCATATATTTT; D: -; J: TRBJ1-3; size: -; V: TRBV7-8
CDR3: CASSTPDREHNEQFF; DNA: TGTGCCAGCAGCACCCCGGACAGGGAACACAATGAGCAGTTCTTC; D: TRBD1; J: TRBJ2-1; size: -; V: TRBV7-6
CDR3: CASSSPGGSFYF; DNA: TGTGCCAGCAGCTCCCCGGGGGGTAGTTTTTATTTT; D: TRBD2; J: TRBJ2-3; size: -; V: TRBV7-3
CDR3: CASSYVEGQPYTF; DNA: TGTGCCAGCAGTTATGTGGAGGGTCAGCCCTACACCTTC; D: -; J: TRBJ1-2; size: few; V: TRBV6-5
CDR3: CASSLRQGRYGYTF; DNA: TGCGCCAGCAGTCTTAGGCAGGGGCGCTATGGCTACACCTTC; D: -; J: TRBJ1-2; size: -; V: TRBV10-2
CDR3: CASSLEGQGAREQYF; DNA: TGTGCCAGCAGCTTAGAGGGACAGGGGGCACGCGAGCAGTACTTC; D: TRBD1; J: TRBJ2-7; size: once; V: TRBV7-9
CDR3: CASSFPRDDYGYTF; DNA: TGTGCCAGCAGTTTTCCCAGGGATGACTATGGCTACACCTTC; D: -; J: TRBJ1-2; size: -; V: TRBV28
CDR3: CASSNRRPLEEAFF; DNA: TGCGCCAGCAGCAATAGGAGGCCCCTCGAGGAAGCTTTCTTT; D: -; J: TRBJ1-1; size: few; V: TRBV5-1
CDR3: CASSAGTGAYEQYF; DNA: TGCGCCAGCAGCGCCGGGACAGGTGCTTACGAGCAGTACTTC; D: TRBD1; J: TRBJ2-7; size: -; V: TRBV4-1
CDR3: CASSPTGLAGETQYF; DNA: TGTGCCAGCTCACCAACGGGACTAGCGGGAGAGACCCAGTACTTC; D: TRBD2; J: TRBJ2-5; size: -; V: TRBV18
CDR3: CASREAYGSNEQFF; DNA: TGTGCCAGCAGGGAGGCATATGGGAGCAATGAGCAGTTCTTC; D: -; J: TRBJ2-1; size: -; V: TRBV2
CDR3: CASSKGQYSYEQYF; DNA: TGCGCCAGCAGCAAAGGACAGTACTCCTACGAGCAGTACTTC; D: -; J: TRBJ2-7; size: -; V: TRBV5-1
CDR3: CASSLRLGDTDTQYF; DNA: TGTGCCAGCAGTTTGAGGTTGGGTGACACAGATACGCAGTATTTT; D: -; J: TRBJ2-3; size: -; V: TRBV28
CDR3: CASSLEAPGYYNEQFF; DNA: TGTGCCAGCAGCTTAGAGGCTCCAGGCTACTACAATGAGCAGTTCTTC; D: -; J: TRBJ2-1; size: -; V: TRBV7-8
CDR3: CASSLEALGGTQYF; DNA: TGCGCCAGCAGCTTGGAGGCCCTAGGAGGGACCCAGTACTTC; D: -; J: TRBJ2-5; size: -; V: TRBV5-1
CDR3: CASSQLWGDSYEQYF; DNA: TGCGCCAGCAGCCAACTTTGGGGGGACTCCTACGAGCAGTACTTC; D: -; J: TRBJ2-7; size: -; V: TRBV4-1
CDR3: CASGRGQTPRYYEQYF; DNA: TGTGCCAGCGGTAGGGGACAGACACCCCGATACTACGAGCAGTACTTC; D: TRBD1; J: TRBJ2-7; size: -; V: TRBV7-9
CDR3: CAIRREDSSYNEQFF; DNA: TGTGCCATCAGGCGGGAGGACAGCTCCTACAATGAGCAGTTCTTC; D: TRBD2; J: TRBJ2-1; size: once; V: TRBV10-3
CDR3: CSVDGASGEAKNIQYF; DNA: TGCAGCGTTGATGGGGCTAGCGGGGAAGCCAAAAACATTCAGTACTTC; D: TRBD2; J: TRBJ2-4; size: -; V: TRBV29-1
CDR3: CASIDPDSRLVTEAFF; DNA: TGTGCCAGTATAGACCCGGACTCAAGGCTGGTAACTGAAGCTTTCTTT; D: -; J: TRBJ1-1; size: once; V: TRBV27
CDR3: CASSLRTGQGFF; DNA: TGTGCCAGCAGCTTACGGACGGGACAAGGCTTCTTC; D: -; J: TRBJ2-1; size: once; V: TRBV7-2
CDR3: CASSLTGANTEAFF; DNA: TGTGCCAGCAGCCTGACAGGGGCGAACACTGAAGCTTTCTTT; D: TRBD1; J: TRBJ1-1; size: -; V: TRBV11-3
CDR3: CASSQIRAGGNTQYF; DNA: TGCGCCAGCAGCCAGATTAGGGCCGGCGGGAATACGCAGTATTTT; D: -; J: TRBJ2-3; size: -; V: TRBV4-1